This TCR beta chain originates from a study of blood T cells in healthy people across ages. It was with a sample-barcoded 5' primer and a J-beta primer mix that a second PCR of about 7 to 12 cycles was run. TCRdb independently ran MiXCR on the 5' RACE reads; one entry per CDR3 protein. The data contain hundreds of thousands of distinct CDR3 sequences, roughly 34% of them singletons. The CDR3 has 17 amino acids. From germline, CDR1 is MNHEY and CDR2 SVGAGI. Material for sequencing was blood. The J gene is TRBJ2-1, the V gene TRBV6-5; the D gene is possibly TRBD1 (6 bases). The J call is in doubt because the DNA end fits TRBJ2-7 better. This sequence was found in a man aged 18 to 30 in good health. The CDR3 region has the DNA TGTGCCAGCAGTTCCTCGTGGCCTGACGACAGGACCCACGAGCAGTACTTC. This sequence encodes CASSSSWPDDRTHEQYF.